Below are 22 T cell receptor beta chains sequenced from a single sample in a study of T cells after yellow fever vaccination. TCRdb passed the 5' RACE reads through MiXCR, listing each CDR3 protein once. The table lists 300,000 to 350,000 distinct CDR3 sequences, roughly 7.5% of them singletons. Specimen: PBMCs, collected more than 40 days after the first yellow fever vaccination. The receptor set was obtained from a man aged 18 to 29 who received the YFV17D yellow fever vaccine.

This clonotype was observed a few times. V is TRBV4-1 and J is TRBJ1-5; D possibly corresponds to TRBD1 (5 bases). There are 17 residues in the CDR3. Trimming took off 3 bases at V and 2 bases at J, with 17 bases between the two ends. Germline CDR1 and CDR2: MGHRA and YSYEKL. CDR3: CASSHGAAKGRNQPQHF. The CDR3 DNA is TGCGCCAGCAGCCACGGGGCGGCTAAGGGCCGCAATCAGCCCCAGCATTTT.

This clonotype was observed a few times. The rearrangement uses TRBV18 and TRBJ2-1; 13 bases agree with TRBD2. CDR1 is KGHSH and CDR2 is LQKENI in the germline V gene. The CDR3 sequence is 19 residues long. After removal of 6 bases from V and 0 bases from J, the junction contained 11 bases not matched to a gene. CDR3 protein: CASSQPGLAGLSSYNEQFF. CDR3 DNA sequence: TGTGCCAGCTCCCAGCCGGGACTAGCGGGGCTCAGCTCCTACAATGAGCAGTTCTTC.

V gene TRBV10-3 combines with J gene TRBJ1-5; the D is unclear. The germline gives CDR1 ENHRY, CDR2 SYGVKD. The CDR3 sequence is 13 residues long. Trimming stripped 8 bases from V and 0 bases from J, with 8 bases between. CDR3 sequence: CAIGINSNQPQHF. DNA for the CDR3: TGTGCCATCGGGATCAATAGCAATCAGCCCCAGCATTTT.

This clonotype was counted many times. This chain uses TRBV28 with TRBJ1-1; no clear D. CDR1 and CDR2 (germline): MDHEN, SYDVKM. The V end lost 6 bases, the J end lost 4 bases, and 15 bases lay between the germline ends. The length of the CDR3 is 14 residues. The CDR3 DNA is TGTGCCAGCAGGGTAGGCGGTTCGGTCACTGAAGCTTTCTTT. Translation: CASRVGGSVTEAFF.

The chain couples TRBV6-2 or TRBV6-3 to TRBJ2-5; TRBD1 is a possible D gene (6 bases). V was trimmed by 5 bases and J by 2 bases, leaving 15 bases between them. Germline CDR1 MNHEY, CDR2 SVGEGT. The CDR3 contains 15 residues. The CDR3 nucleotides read TGTGCCAGCAGTATGTCTTGGACAGCGCAAGAGACCCAGTACTTC. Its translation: CASSMSWTAQETQYF.

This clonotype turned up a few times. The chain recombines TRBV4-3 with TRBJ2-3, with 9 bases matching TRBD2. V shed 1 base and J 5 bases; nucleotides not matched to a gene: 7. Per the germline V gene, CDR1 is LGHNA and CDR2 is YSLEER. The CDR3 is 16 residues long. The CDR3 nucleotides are TGCGCCAGCAGCCAAGGTTCGCGGGGGGGTGAAGATACGCAGTATTTT. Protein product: CASSQGSRGGEDTQYF.

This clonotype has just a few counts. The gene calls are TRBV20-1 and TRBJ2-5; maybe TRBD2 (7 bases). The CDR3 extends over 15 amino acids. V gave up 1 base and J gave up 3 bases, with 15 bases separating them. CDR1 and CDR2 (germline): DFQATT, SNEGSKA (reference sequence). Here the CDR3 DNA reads TGCAGTGCTAGAGCCACGGGGGGCCCGAAAGAGACCCAGTACTTC. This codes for CSARATGGPKETQYF.

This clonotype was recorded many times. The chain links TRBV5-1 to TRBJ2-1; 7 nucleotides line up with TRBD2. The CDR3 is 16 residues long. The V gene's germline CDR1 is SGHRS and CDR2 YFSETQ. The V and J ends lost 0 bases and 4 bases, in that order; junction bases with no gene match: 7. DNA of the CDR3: TGCGCCAGCAGCTTGGTTGTAGCGGGCGATTACAATGAGCAGTTCTTC. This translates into CASSLVVAGDYNEQFF.

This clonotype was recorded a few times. The CDR3 sequence is CASSYTAETQYF. DNA for the CDR3: TGTGCCAGCAGTTACACAGCGGAGACCCAGTACTTC. The genes are TRBV6-2 or TRBV6-3 and TRBJ2-5; D gene ambiguous. Looked up from germline, CDR1 is MNHEY and CDR2 is SVGEGT. Trimming left V 2 bases short and J 5 bases short, with 6 bases between. The CDR3 is 12 residues long.

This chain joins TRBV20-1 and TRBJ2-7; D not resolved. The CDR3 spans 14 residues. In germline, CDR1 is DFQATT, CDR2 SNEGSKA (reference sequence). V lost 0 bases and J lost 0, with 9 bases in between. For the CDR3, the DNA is TGCAGTGCTAGAGATCCCCGGAGCTCCTACGAGCAGTACGTC. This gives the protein CSARDPRSSYEQYV.

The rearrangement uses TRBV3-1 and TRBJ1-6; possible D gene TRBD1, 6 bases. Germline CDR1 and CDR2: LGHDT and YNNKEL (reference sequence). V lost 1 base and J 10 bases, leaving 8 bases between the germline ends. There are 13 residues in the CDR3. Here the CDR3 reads CASSQGTGSPLHF. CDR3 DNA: TGTGCCAGCAGCCAAGGTACAGGGTCACCCCTCCACTTT.

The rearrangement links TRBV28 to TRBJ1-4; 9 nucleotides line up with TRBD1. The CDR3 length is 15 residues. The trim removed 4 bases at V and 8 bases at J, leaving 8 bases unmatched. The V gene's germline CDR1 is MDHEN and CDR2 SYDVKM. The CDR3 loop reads CASSSGQGTGEKLFF. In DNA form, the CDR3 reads TGTGCCAGCAGTTCCGGACAGGGGACGGGGGAAAAACTGTTTTTT. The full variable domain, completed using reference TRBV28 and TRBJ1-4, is DVKVTQSSRYLVKRTGEKVFLECVQDMDHENMFWYRQDPGLGLRLIYFSYDVKMKEKGDIPEGYSVSREKKERFSLILESASTNQTSMYLCASSSGQGTGEKLFFGSGTQLSVL.

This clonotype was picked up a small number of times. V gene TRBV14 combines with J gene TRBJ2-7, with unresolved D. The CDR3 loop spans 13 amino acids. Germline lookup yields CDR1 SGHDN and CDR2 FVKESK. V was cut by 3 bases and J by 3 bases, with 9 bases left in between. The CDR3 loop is CASSHFDGYEQYF. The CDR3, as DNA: TGTGCCAGCAGCCATTTCGACGGCTACGAGCAGTACTTC.

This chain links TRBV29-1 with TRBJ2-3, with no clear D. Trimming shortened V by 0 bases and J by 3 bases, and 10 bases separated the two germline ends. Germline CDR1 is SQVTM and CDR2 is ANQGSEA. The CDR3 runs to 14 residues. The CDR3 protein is CSVEELWATDTQYF. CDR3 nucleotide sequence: TGCAGCGTTGAAGAGTTATGGGCAACAGATACGCAGTATTTT.

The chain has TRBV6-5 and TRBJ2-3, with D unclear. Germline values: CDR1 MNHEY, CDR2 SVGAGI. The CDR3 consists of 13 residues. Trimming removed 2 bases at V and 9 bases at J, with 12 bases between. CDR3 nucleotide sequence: TGTGCCAGCAGTTACGGCGCGGCGTACACGCAGTATTTT. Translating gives CASSYGAAYTQYF.

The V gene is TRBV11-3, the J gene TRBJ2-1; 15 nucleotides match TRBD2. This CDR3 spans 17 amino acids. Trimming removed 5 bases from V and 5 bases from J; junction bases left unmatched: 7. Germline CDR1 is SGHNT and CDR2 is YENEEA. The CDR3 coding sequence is TGTGCCAGCAGCCCGTGGACTAGCGGGGGGGATAACAATGAGCAGTTCTTC. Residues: CASSPWTSGGDNNEQFF.

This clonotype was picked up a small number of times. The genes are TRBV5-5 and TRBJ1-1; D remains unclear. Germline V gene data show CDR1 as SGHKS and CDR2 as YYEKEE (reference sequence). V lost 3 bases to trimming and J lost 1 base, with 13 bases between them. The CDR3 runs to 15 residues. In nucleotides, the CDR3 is TGTGCCAGCAGCTCTCCGGGCCACCAGAACACTGAAGCTTTCTTT. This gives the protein CASSSPGHQNTEAFF. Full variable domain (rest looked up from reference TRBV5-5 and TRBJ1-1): DAGVTQSPTHLIKTRGQQVTLRCSPISGHKSVSWYQQVLGQGPQFIFQYYEKEERGRGNFPDRFSARQFPNYSSELNVNALLLGDSALYLCASSSPGHQNTEAFFGQGTRLTVV.

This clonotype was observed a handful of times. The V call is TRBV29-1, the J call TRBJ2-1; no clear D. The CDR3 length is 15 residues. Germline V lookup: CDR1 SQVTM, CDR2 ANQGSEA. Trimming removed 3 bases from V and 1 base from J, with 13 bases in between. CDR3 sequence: CSVESGATSYNEQFF. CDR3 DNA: TGCAGCGTTGAGTCTGGCGCCACGTCCTACAATGAGCAGTTCTTC.

CDR3 in DNA: TGTGCCATCAGTGGCTATTCCTCTGGGGCCAACGTCCTGACTTTC. Translation gives CAISGYSSGANVLTF. The chain links TRBV10-3 to TRBJ2-6; D is ambiguous. The CDR3 is 15 amino acids. In germline, CDR1 is ENHRY, CDR2 SYGVKD. The ends were cut back, 4 bases at V and 0 bases at J, with 7 bases in the middle.

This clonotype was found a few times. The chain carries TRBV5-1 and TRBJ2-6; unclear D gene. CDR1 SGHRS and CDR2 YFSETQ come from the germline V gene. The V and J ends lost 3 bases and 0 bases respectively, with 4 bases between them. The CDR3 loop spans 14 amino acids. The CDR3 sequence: CASSSGSGANVLTF. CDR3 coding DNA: TGCGCCAGCAGCTCGGGCTCTGGGGCCAACGTCCTGACTTTC.

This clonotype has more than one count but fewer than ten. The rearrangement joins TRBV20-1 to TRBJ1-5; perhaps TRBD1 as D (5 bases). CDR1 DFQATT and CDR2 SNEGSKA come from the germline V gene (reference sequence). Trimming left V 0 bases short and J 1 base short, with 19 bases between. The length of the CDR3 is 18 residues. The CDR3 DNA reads TGCAGTGCTAGAGATACGGACATTGTTCAAGGGAGCAATCAGCCCCAGCATTTT. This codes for CSARDTDIVQGSNQPQHF.

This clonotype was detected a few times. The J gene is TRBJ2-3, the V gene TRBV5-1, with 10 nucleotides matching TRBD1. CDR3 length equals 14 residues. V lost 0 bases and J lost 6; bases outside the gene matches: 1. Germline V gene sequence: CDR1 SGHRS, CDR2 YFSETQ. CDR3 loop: CASSLEDRGDTQYF. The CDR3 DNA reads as TGCGCCAGCAGCTTGGAGGACAGGGGGGATACGCAGTATTTT.